This T cell receptor (beta chain) was found in a study of blood T cell repertoires in COVID-19. At the level of the study: The United States, Italy and Spain supplied acute and convalescent COVID-19 samples. In each case, the material was cDNA or gDNA derived from T cells, B-cell-depleted T cells, or PBMCs.

In the original processing: Cell counts per sample came from amplifying reference gene primers. Profiled with immunoSEQ multiplex PCR; TCRdb holds only in-frame clones, not every one. V, J and clone size were drawn from that table, and D and trimming were deduced from the DNA. Of some 54,000 clones in the sample, over 80% were seen once. The source is a woman aged 55-70 years with acute or convalescent COVID-19. The sample consisted of peripheral blood.

CDR3 amino acids: CASSLGAGGPNEQFF. The CDR3 DNA follows: TGTGCCAGCAGTTTAGGGGCGGGAGGGCCCAATGAGCAGTTCTTC. The chain recombines TRBV27 with TRBJ2-1; 9 bases agree with TRBD2. Per germline, CDR1 MNHEY and CDR2 SMNVEV (reference sequence). With 2 bases clipped from V and 6 bases from J, the junction kept 5 bases outside the gene matches. This CDR3 is 15 amino acids long.